The rows below give T cell receptor beta chains drawn from one sample of a study of molecular identifiers for immune sequencing clone quantification. TCRdb reprocessed the PCR reads with MiXCR, giving one entry per CDR3 protein. The sample has about 640,000 distinct CDR3 sequences, about 20% seen once; the top ten hold 0.75% to 0.95%. The sample comprised naive CD8+ T cells from blood, with Jurkat cell RNA spiked in. Receptors originate from a human donor in good health. Some libraries in this study had Jurkat cell RNA spiked in. Each CDR3 is given with its conserved first and last residue. The order of the fields is clone size, D gene, J gene, V gene, CDR3 protein, CDR3 DNA. A D gene is named only where the DNA matches it firmly. Clone size is stated in some rows and not others, as once, few, many or a class when expanded.

clone_size: NA; d_call: TRBD2; j_call: TRBJ2-3; v_call: TRBV6-2/TRBV6-3; cdr3_aa: CASSYRGGGVGDTQYF; cdr3_nt: TGTGCCAGCAGTTACCGCGGCGGGGGGGTCGGAGATACGCAGTATTTT
clone_size: few; d_call: NA; j_call: TRBJ2-7; v_call: TRBV20-1; cdr3_aa: CSARDTEGTSSYEQYF; cdr3_nt: TGCAGTGCTAGAGATACAGAAGGCACCTCCTCCTACGAGCAGTACTTC
clone_size: NA; d_call: NA; j_call: TRBJ1-1; v_call: TRBV5-6; cdr3_aa: CASSLVLWQPGSEAFF; cdr3_nt: TGTGCCAGCAGCTTGGTCCTATGGCAGCCCGGTTCTGAAGCTTTCTTC
clone_size: NA; d_call: TRBD1; j_call: TRBJ2-2; v_call: TRBV7-9; cdr3_aa: CASSLAGTVTGELFF; cdr3_nt: TGTGCCAGCAGCTTAGCGGGGACAGTCACCGGGGAGCTGTTTTTT
clone_size: many; d_call: NA; j_call: TRBJ1-5; v_call: TRBV7-8; cdr3_aa: CASSLVEDSNQPQHF; cdr3_nt: TGTGCCAGCAGCTTAGTGGAGGATAGCAATCAGCCCCAGCATTTT
clone_size: many; d_call: TRBD2; j_call: TRBJ2-3; v_call: TRBV5-1; cdr3_aa: CASSLEGLPVNTQYF; cdr3_nt: TGCGCCAGCAGCTTGGAGGGACTACCAGTAAATACGCAGTATTTT
clone_size: many; d_call: TRBD1; j_call: TRBJ1-2; v_call: TRBV27; cdr3_aa: CASSQSTGTFNGYTF; cdr3_nt: TGTGCCAGCAGTCAATCGACAGGGACGTTCAATGGCTACACCTTC
clone_size: many; d_call: NA; j_call: TRBJ2-2; v_call: TRBV2; cdr3_aa: CASSVWGENTGELFF; cdr3_nt: TGTGCCAGCAGTGTTTGGGGAGAAAACACCGGGGAGCTGTTTTTT
clone_size: many; d_call: NA; j_call: TRBJ2-7; v_call: TRBV6-5; cdr3_aa: CASSYRQRRHYEQYF; cdr3_nt: TGTGCCAGCAGTTATCGACAGAGACGGCACTACGAGCAGTACTTC
clone_size: many; d_call: NA; j_call: TRBJ2-5; v_call: TRBV9; cdr3_aa: CAGPEETQYF; cdr3_nt: TGTGCCGGCCCTGAAGAGACCCAGTACTTC
clone_size: many; d_call: TRBD1; j_call: TRBJ2-5; v_call: TRBV5-8; cdr3_aa: CASSSTGYETQYF; cdr3_nt: TGTGCCAGCAGCTCGACAGGGTACGAGACCCAGTACTTC
clone_size: many; d_call: NA; j_call: TRBJ2-4; v_call: TRBV4-2; cdr3_aa: CASSQGGSQNIQYF; cdr3_nt: TGTGCCAGCAGCCAAGGAGGATCCCAAAACATTCAGTACTTC
clone_size: many; d_call: NA; j_call: TRBJ2-3; v_call: TRBV5-4; cdr3_aa: CASSFWGSEVNTDTQYF; cdr3_nt: TGTGCCAGCAGCTTTTGGGGGAGCGAGGTTAACACAGATACGCAGTATTTT
clone_size: many; d_call: NA; j_call: TRBJ2-7; v_call: TRBV28; cdr3_aa: CASSPRGTYEQYF; cdr3_nt: TGTGCCAGCAGTCCCAGGGGCACCTACGAGCAGTACTTC
clone_size: many; d_call: TRBD1; j_call: TRBJ1-2; v_call: TRBV13; cdr3_aa: CASSFTGEDGYTF; cdr3_nt: TGTGCCAGCAGCTTCACAGGGGAAGATGGCTACACCTTC
clone_size: few; d_call: NA; j_call: TRBJ2-1; v_call: TRBV24-1; cdr3_aa: CATSDLPYNEQFF; cdr3_nt: TGTGCCACCAGTGATTTACCCTACAATGAGCAGTTCTTC
clone_size: many; d_call: NA; j_call: TRBJ1-1; v_call: TRBV9; cdr3_aa: CASSEQAGNTEAFF; cdr3_nt: TGTGCCAGCAGCGAGCAGGCAGGGAACACTGAAGCTTTCTTT
clone_size: many; d_call: NA; j_call: TRBJ1-1; v_call: TRBV20-1; cdr3_aa: CRYEGGTEAFF; cdr3_nt: TGCAGGTACGAGGGTGGCACTGAAGCTTTCTTT
clone_size: NA; d_call: NA; j_call: TRBJ2-1; v_call: TRBV11-2; cdr3_aa: CASSLLRGNNEQFF; cdr3_nt: TGTGCCAGCAGCTTACTCCGGGGGAACAATGAGCAGTTCTTC
clone_size: NA; d_call: TRBD2; j_call: TRBJ2-5; v_call: TRBV6-2/TRBV6-3; cdr3_aa: CASSYSIGSSGPIPQETQYF; cdr3_nt: TGTGCCAGCAGTTACTCGATAGGGTCTAGCGGCCCTATCCCCCAAGAGACCCAGTACTTC
clone_size: many; d_call: TRBD2; j_call: TRBJ2-6; v_call: TRBV29-1; cdr3_aa: CSAAGGLAGANVLTF; cdr3_nt: TGCAGCGCGGCGGGAGGGCTGGCTGGGGCCAACGTCCTGACTTTC
clone_size: many; d_call: TRBD2; j_call: TRBJ2-3; v_call: TRBV7-2; cdr3_aa: CASSLGPSGSMTDTQYF; cdr3_nt: TGTGCCAGCAGCTTAGGGCCTAGCGGGAGTATGACAGATACGCAGTATTTT
clone_size: many; d_call: TRBD2; j_call: TRBJ2-7; v_call: TRBV20-1; cdr3_aa: CSASGTSGTPYEQYF; cdr3_nt: TGCAGTGCTAGCGGAACTAGCGGGACTCCCTACGAGCAGTACTTC
clone_size: many; d_call: NA; j_call: TRBJ1-4; v_call: TRBV20-1; cdr3_aa: CSARGVTGDGKLFF; cdr3_nt: TGCAGTGCTAGAGGTGTAACGGGCGACGGAAAACTGTTTTTT
clone_size: many; d_call: NA; j_call: TRBJ1-1; v_call: TRBV20-1; cdr3_aa: CSAKTLAGFAEAFF; cdr3_nt: TGCAGTGCTAAAACGCTTGCGGGTTTCGCTGAAGCTTTCTTT
clone_size: many; d_call: TRBD1; j_call: TRBJ2-6; v_call: TRBV20-1; cdr3_aa: CSARDRESSGANVLTF; cdr3_nt: TGCAGTGCCCGGGACAGAGAATCCTCTGGGGCCAACGTCCTGACTTTC
clone_size: many; d_call: NA; j_call: TRBJ2-5; v_call: TRBV6-2/TRBV6-3; cdr3_aa: CASTPGFYQETQYF; cdr3_nt: TGTGCCAGCACCCCGGGATTTTATCAAGAGACCCAGTACTTC
clone_size: many; d_call: NA; j_call: TRBJ2-7; v_call: TRBV30; cdr3_aa: CAWSAGFYEQYF; cdr3_nt: TGTGCCTGGAGCGCGGGGTTTTACGAGCAGTACTTC
clone_size: many; d_call: NA; j_call: TRBJ2-3; v_call: TRBV7-9; cdr3_aa: CASRLETDTQYF; cdr3_nt: TGTGCCAGCAGACTAGAAACGGATACGCAGTATTTT
clone_size: few; d_call: NA; j_call: TRBJ1-1; v_call: TRBV12-3/TRBV12-4; cdr3_aa: CASSLGDVNTEAFF; cdr3_nt: TGTGCCAGCAGTTTAGGGGATGTGAACACTGAAGCTTTCTTT
clone_size: NA; d_call: NA; j_call: TRBJ2-1; v_call: TRBV4-3; cdr3_aa: CASSQDRIDRTAHHNEQFF; cdr3_nt: TGCGCCAGCAGCCAAGATCGAATTGATAGGACAGCGCACCACAATGAGCAGTTCTTC
clone_size: many; d_call: NA; j_call: TRBJ2-3; v_call: TRBV7-9; cdr3_aa: CASSPKDSTKDTQYF; cdr3_nt: TGTGCCAGCAGCCCGAAAGACTCTACAAAGGATACGCAGTATTTT
clone_size: many; d_call: TRBD1; j_call: TRBJ1-2; v_call: TRBV7-9; cdr3_aa: CASSSSRGHNYGYTF; cdr3_nt: TGTGCCAGCAGCTCGTCCAGGGGGCATAACTATGGCTACACCTTC
clone_size: many; d_call: NA; j_call: TRBJ2-7; v_call: TRBV27; cdr3_aa: CASSLYPDDEQYF; cdr3_nt: TGTGCCAGCAGTTTATACCCTGACGACGAGCAGTACTTC
clone_size: many; d_call: TRBD2; j_call: TRBJ2-3; v_call: TRBV18; cdr3_aa: CASSPGLGSPDTQYF; cdr3_nt: TGTGCCAGCTCACCGGGACTAGGAAGTCCAGATACGCAGTATTTT
clone_size: many; d_call: TRBD1; j_call: TRBJ2-2; v_call: TRBV6-2/TRBV6-3; cdr3_aa: CASRGTGDYTGELFF; cdr3_nt: TGTGCCAGCAGGGGAACAGGGGATTATACCGGGGAGCTGTTTTTT
clone_size: many; d_call: TRBD1; j_call: TRBJ1-1; v_call: TRBV7-6; cdr3_aa: CASSQGQGMNTEAFF; cdr3_nt: TGTGCCAGCAGCCAGGGACAGGGAATGAACACTGAAGCTTTCTTT
clone_size: NA; d_call: TRBD1; j_call: TRBJ2-2; v_call: TRBV19; cdr3_aa: CAGSIGTGGLTGELFF; cdr3_nt: TGTGCCGGTAGTATAGGGACAGGGGGCTTGACCGGGGAGCTGTTTTTT
clone_size: many; d_call: TRBD1; j_call: TRBJ2-1; v_call: TRBV4-3; cdr3_aa: CATQTDRASYNEQFF; cdr3_nt: TGCGCCACCCAGACGGACAGGGCGTCCTACAATGAGCAGTTCTTC
clone_size: few; d_call: TRBD1; j_call: TRBJ1-4; v_call: TRBV9; cdr3_aa: CASSPGTATFSEKLFF; cdr3_nt: TGTGCCAGCAGCCCCGGGACAGCCACGTTTAGTGAAAAACTGTTTTTT
clone_size: many; d_call: NA; j_call: TRBJ2-7; v_call: TRBV20-1; cdr3_aa: CSASQGRRDGEQYF; cdr3_nt: TGCAGTGCTTCCCAGGGGAGACGGGACGGCGAGCAGTACTTC
clone_size: many; d_call: NA; j_call: TRBJ2-3; v_call: TRBV9; cdr3_aa: CASSPTDLSDTQYF; cdr3_nt: TGTGCCAGCAGCCCTACGGACTTGTCAGATACGCAGTATTTT
clone_size: many; d_call: TRBD2; j_call: TRBJ2-6; v_call: TRBV6-2/TRBV6-3; cdr3_aa: CASSWGLAGASGANVLTF; cdr3_nt: TGTGCCAGCAGTTGGGGACTAGCGGGAGCTTCTGGGGCCAACGTCCTGACTTTC
clone_size: many; d_call: TRBD2; j_call: TRBJ2-7; v_call: TRBV28; cdr3_aa: CASSWTSGSNEQYF; cdr3_nt: TGTGCCAGCAGTTGGACTAGCGGGAGTAACGAGCAGTACTTC
clone_size: few; d_call: TRBD2; j_call: TRBJ2-1; v_call: TRBV27; cdr3_aa: CASSLSGGRSLYEQFF; cdr3_nt: TGTGCCAGCAGTTTATCGGGCGGGAGGTCGTTATATGAGCAGTTCTTC
clone_size: NA; d_call: TRBD1; j_call: TRBJ1-5; v_call: TRBV12-5; cdr3_aa: CASGWGGTGGNNQPQHF; cdr3_nt: TGTGCTAGTGGTTGGGGGGGGACAGGGGGGAACAATCAGCCCCAGCATTTT
clone_size: many; d_call: NA; j_call: TRBJ2-1; v_call: TRBV29-1; cdr3_aa: CSVEGQERYNEQFF; cdr3_nt: TGCAGCGTTGAAGGGCAGGAGCGATACAATGAGCAGTTCTTC
clone_size: few; d_call: TRBD2; j_call: TRBJ2-7; v_call: TRBV5-6; cdr3_aa: CASSYPLSGRSREQYF; cdr3_nt: TGTGCCAGCAGCTACCCACTTAGCGGGAGAAGTCGCGAGCAGTACTTC
clone_size: NA; d_call: NA; j_call: TRBJ1-5; v_call: TRBV30; cdr3_aa: CAWSVWSNQPQHF; cdr3_nt: TGTGCCTGGAGTGTATGGTCTAATCAGCCCCAGCATTTT
clone_size: many; d_call: TRBD1; j_call: TRBJ1-5; v_call: TRBV2; cdr3_aa: CASSQGALMQPQHF; cdr3_nt: TGTGCCAGCAGCCAGGGGGCTCTGATGCAGCCCCAGCATTTT
clone_size: many; d_call: NA; j_call: TRBJ1-3; v_call: TRBV4-3; cdr3_aa: CASSQDPYSGNTIYF; cdr3_nt: TGCGCCAGCAGCCAAGACCCATACTCTGGAAACACCATATATTTT
clone_size: many; d_call: NA; j_call: TRBJ2-7; v_call: TRBV29-1; cdr3_aa: CSVGVGTLNTYSYEQYF; cdr3_nt: TGCAGCGTTGGGGTGGGGACCCTAAACACCTACTCCTACGAGCAGTACTTC
clone_size: NA; d_call: NA; j_call: TRBJ1-1; v_call: TRBV20-1; cdr3_aa: CSAKTSSGMNTEAFF; cdr3_nt: TGCAGTGCTAAGACTTCGTCAGGAATGAACACTGAAGCTTTCTTT
clone_size: many; d_call: NA; j_call: TRBJ2-4; v_call: TRBV2; cdr3_aa: CASTVSLLWAEANIQYF; cdr3_nt: TGTGCCAGCACCGTTTCCCTCCTTTGGGCGGAGGCGAACATTCAGTACTTC